This T cell receptor (beta chain) was observed in a study of cytomegalovirus exposure and HLA in healthy donors. Study-level findings and limits: Later analysis showed TCR association rates varying by HLA locus, highest for DRB1 and lowest for HLA-C.

The primer mix had 60 Vbeta and 13 Jbeta primers. The table came from immunoSEQ multiplex PCR; TCRdb's copy has only in-frame clones and leaves some out. The table for this sample gives 45,000 to 70,000 clones. With respect to this clone: What it recognizes is unknown.

Germline V gene data show CDR1 as KGHSH and CDR2 as LQKENI. V lost 6 bases, J lost 0 bases, and 15 bases lay in between. The CDR3 runs to 16 residues. Sequencing was done on a sample of PBMCs. The origin of this receptor is a woman in her 30s in good health and CMV-seropositive. The chain combines TRBV18 with TRBJ2-1; D not resolved. The CDR3, as DNA: TGTGCCAGCTCCCCCACTGGAGTTAGCTCCTACAATGAGCAGTTCTTC. Amino acid sequence: CASSPTGVSSYNEQFF.